Each of the 10 T cell receptor beta chains below was sequenced from the same sample in a study of cytomegalovirus exposure and HLA in healthy donors. It was with 60 Vbeta and 13 Jbeta primers that the PCR ran. Sequencing was performed with immunoSEQ multiplex PCR; in TCRdb, only in-frame clones are kept and a portion is missing. The sample includes fewer than 250,000 clones, 85% of them seen just once. Material for sequencing was PBMCs. The receptors shown here come from a human donor in good health.

This clone came up once. This chain uses TRBV7-8 with TRBJ2-1; D is possibly TRBD2 (5 bases). Germline CDR1 and CDR2: SGHVS and FQNEAQ. This CDR3 is 17 amino acids long. The ends were cut back, 5 bases at V and 8 bases at J, with 25 bases in the middle. The CDR3 reads CASSAHRTFGARDEQFF. CDR3 sequence (DNA): TGTGCCAGCAGCGCCCACCGGACTTTCGGAGCGAGGGATGAGCAGTTCTTC.

This clone was found a few times. The chain uses TRBV28 and TRBJ1-2; 8 bases line up with TRBD1. The CDR3 is made up of 14 amino acids. The germline V gene has CDR1 MDHEN and CDR2 SYDVKM. V was clipped by 5 bases and J by 3 bases; unmatched bases: 5. CDR3: CASSPPGGDYGYTF. The CDR3 DNA reads TGTGCCAGCAGTCCTCCAGGGGGCGACTATGGCTACACCTTC.

J is TRBJ2-7 and V is TRBV19; D is possibly TRBD2 (6 bases). The germline CDR1 and CDR2 sequences are LNHDA and SQIVND (reference sequence). This CDR3 has 14 residues. Trimming left V 5 bases short and J 2 bases short, with 13 bases between. CDR3 DNA: TGTGCCAGTAGTTCTCTAGCGCCTACCTACGAGCAGTACTTC. Its translation is CASSSLAPTYEQYF.

The table lists this clone with a few counts. The J gene is TRBJ2-7, the V gene TRBV5-1; D may be TRBD2 (6 bases). V dropped 3 bases and J dropped 0 bases, with 10 bases sitting between them. This CDR3 has 14 amino acids. In germline, CDR1 is SGHRS, CDR2 YFSETQ. The CDR3: CASSYDGSSYEQYF. CDR3 nucleotide sequence: TGCGCCAGCAGCTATGACGGGAGCTCCTACGAGCAGTACTTC.

CDR3 residues: CASSSPGRTRGSGANVLTF. DNA for the CDR3: TGTGCCAGCAGCTCCCCGGGACGTACCAGGGGCTCTGGGGCCAACGTCCTGACTTTC. This chain links TRBV28 with TRBJ2-6, with D perhaps matching TRBD1 (6 bases). Germline V CDR1 and CDR2: MDHEN, SYDVKM. This CDR3 comprises 19 residues. Trimming removed 6 bases at V and 0 bases at J, with 21 bases between. The full variable domain, its missing parts supplied by reference TRBV28 and TRBJ2-6, is DVKVTQSSRYLVKRTGEKVFLECVQDMDHENMFWYRQDPGLGLRLIYFSYDVKMKEKGDIPEGYSVSREKKERFSLILESASTNQTSMYLCASSSPGRTRGSGANVLTFGAGSRLTVL.

The V gene is TRBV6-5, the J gene TRBJ2-3; D is possibly TRBD1 (5 bases). Trimming stripped 6 bases from V and 2 bases from J, with 15 bases between. The germline CDR1 and CDR2 sequences are MNHEY and SVGAGI. This CDR3 contains 15 residues. The DNA for the CDR3 is TGTGCCAGCAGGGCCAGGGTCCCGGCCACAGATACGCAGTATTTT. Protein sequence: CASRARVPATDTQYF.

The chain links TRBV11-2 to TRBJ2-3; D is unresolved. Germline V gene data show CDR1 as SGHAT and CDR2 as FQNNGV. CDR3 length: 15 residues. Trimming took off 1 base at V and 1 base at J, with 9 bases between the two ends. Written as DNA, the CDR3 is TGTGCCAGCAGCTTAGGAGCTTCGCGCACAGATACGCAGTATTTT. It encodes CASSLGASRTDTQYF.

The CDR3 spells CATSPRGRESLREQFF. DNA for the CDR3: TGTGCCACCAGCCCAAGAGGGCGTGAGAGTTTACGTGAGCAGTTCTTC. The chain employs TRBV15 and TRBJ2-1; tentatively, D is TRBD2 (5 bases). Germline V gene lookup returns CDR1 LNHNV and CDR2 YYDKDF (reference sequence). The V and J ends lost 5 bases and 9 bases respectively, with 23 bases between them. The CDR3 totals 16 residues.

This chain joins TRBV19 and TRBJ1-1; TRBD1 agrees at 9 bases. In germline, CDR1 is LNHDA, CDR2 SQIVND (reference sequence). CDR3 length equals 15 residues. Trimming at V came to 3 bases and at J to 4 bases, leaving 6 bases not matched to a gene. CDR3 in amino acids: CASSIWDRAGTEAFF. The DNA for the CDR3 is TGTGCCAGTAGTATTTGGGACAGGGCCGGCACTGAAGCTTTCTTT. The variable domain in full, with the rest retrieved from reference TRBV19 and TRBJ1-1, is DGGITQSPKYLFRKEGQNVTLSCEQNLNHDAMYWYRQDPGQGLRLIYYSQIVNDFQKGDIAEGYSVSREKKESFPLTVTSAQKNPTAFYLCASSIWDRAGTEAFFGQGTRLTVV.

In this sample, this clone turned up once. This rearrangement joins TRBV25-1 to TRBJ1-2; D is unclear. This CDR3 contains 15 residues. Germline CDR1 and CDR2: MGHDK and SYGVNS. The ends were cut back, 2 bases at V and 4 bases at J, with 14 bases in the middle. The CDR3 nucleotides are TGTGCCAGCAGTGAAAGCCAGTATTCGGGCTATGGCTACACCTTC. This gives the protein CASSESQYSGYGYTF.